These T cell receptor beta chains were read from a single sample in a study of T cell responses to AZD1222 COVID-19 vaccine. TCRdb keeps only in-frame clones here, not all; method: immunoSEQ multiplex PCR. The repertoire includes some 84,000 clones, around nine tenths of them detected once, and around 17% sits in the top ten. The input for sequencing was peripheral blood, taken on day 0 of AZD1222 vaccination. The receptors were sampled from an adult in good health. Both conserved end residues are part of each CDR3. Fields, in order: V gene, D gene, J gene, CDR3 protein, CDR3 DNA. D genes are given only for firm matches.

V gene: TRBV10-1; D gene: NA; J gene: TRBJ2-3; CDR3 protein: CASSISRGTDTQYF; CDR3 DNA: TGCGCCAGCAGTATTAGCAGAGGCACAGATACGCAGTATTTT
V gene: TRBV18; D gene: TRBD1; J gene: TRBJ1-2; CDR3 protein: CASLPGTANYGYTF; CDR3 DNA: TGTGCCAGCTTACCAGGGACAGCTAACTATGGCTACACCTTC
V gene: TRBV6-6; D gene: NA; J gene: TRBJ2-7; CDR3 protein: CAISRQGYEQYF; CDR3 DNA: TGTGCCATTTCACGTCAGGGCTACGAGCAGTACTTC
V gene: TRBV19; D gene: NA; J gene: TRBJ1-2; CDR3 protein: CASSPRNYGYTF; CDR3 DNA: TGTGCCAGTAGCCCAAGGAACTATGGCTACACCTTC
V gene: TRBV2; D gene: NA; J gene: TRBJ1-2; CDR3 protein: CAGPPPGTTEGYGYTF; CDR3 DNA: TGTGCCGGCCCCCCTCCCGGGACGACCGAAGGCTATGGCTACACCTTC
V gene: TRBV9; D gene: NA; J gene: TRBJ1-1; CDR3 protein: CASSYRGQGTEAFF; CDR3 DNA: TGTGCCAGCAGCTACCGGGGTCAAGGCACTGAAGCTTTCTTT
V gene: TRBV11-1; D gene: NA; J gene: TRBJ1-1; CDR3 protein: CASSLLDSANTEAFF; CDR3 DNA: TGTGCCAGCAGCTTATTGGACAGTGCGAACACTGAAGCTTTCTTT
V gene: TRBV9; D gene: NA; J gene: TRBJ2-3; CDR3 protein: CASSPGGVADTQYF; CDR3 DNA: TGTGCCAGCAGCCCCGGTGGCGTGGCAGATACGCAGTATTTT
V gene: TRBV5-8; D gene: NA; J gene: TRBJ1-1; CDR3 protein: CASSLWTTEAFF; CDR3 DNA: TGTGCCAGCAGCTTATGGACCACTGAAGCTTTCTTT
V gene: TRBV6-6; D gene: TRBD2; J gene: TRBJ2-7; CDR3 protein: CASSPTGLAGGKEQYF; CDR3 DNA: TGTGCCAGCAGCCCGACCGGACTAGCGGGAGGGAAAGAGCAGTACTTC